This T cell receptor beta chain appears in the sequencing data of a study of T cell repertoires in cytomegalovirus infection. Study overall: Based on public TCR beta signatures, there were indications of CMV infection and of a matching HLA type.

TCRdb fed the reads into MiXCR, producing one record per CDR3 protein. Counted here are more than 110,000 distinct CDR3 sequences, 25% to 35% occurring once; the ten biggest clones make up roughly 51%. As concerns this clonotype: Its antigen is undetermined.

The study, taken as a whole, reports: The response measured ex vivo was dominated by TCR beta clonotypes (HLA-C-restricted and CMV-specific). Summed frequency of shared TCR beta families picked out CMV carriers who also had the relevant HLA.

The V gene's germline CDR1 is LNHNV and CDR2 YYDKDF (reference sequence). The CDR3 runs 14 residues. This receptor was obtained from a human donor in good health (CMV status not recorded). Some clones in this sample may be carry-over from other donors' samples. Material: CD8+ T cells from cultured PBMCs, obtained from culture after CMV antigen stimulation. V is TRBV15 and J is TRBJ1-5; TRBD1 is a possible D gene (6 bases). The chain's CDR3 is CASAETGEGQPQHF. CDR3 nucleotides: TGTGCGTCCGCAGAGACAGGCGAGGGTCAGCCCCAGCATTTT.